This T cell receptor beta chain was observed in a study of graft-versus-host responses after intestinal transplantation. General study results and limits: Some patients had graft-donor T cell macrochimerism, and their allografts showed high graft-versus-host to host-versus-graft clonal ratios. Detected in recipient marrow were GvH clones, some of which were first observed in ileum or blood.

The V segment lost 4 bases and the J segment 3 bases; nucleotides outside the gene matches: 8. The CDR3 consists of 16 residues. In germline, CDR1 is SGHRS, CDR2 YFSETQ. Comments on this clone: Its specificity is not known.

Method: immunoSEQ multiplex PCR; TCRdb's copy keeps in-frame clones and lacks some. The repertoire holds approximately 86,000 clones, with less than 95% as singletons. The rearrangement links TRBV5-1 to TRBJ2-2, with 8 bases lining up with TRBD2. Source: unstimulated CD8+ T cells sorted from spleen or lymph node cells, taken before transplant. The TCR comes from a human donor who was the organ donor for an intestinal transplant. The CDR3 loop reads CASSPGGTRDTGELFF. The CDR3 DNA reads as TGCGCCAGCAGCCCGGGAGGGACTAGAGACACCGGGGAGCTGTTTTTT.